What follows are 31 T cell receptor beta chains derived from one specimen sequenced in a study of tumor and adjacent non-tumor tissue in lung cancer (dated by TCRdb to between 2018 and 2020). The method was multiplex PCR. The listed sequencing device is Illumina HiSeq 2500. TCRbeta libraries were built by three rounds of nested PCR using primers (Table S4), following protocols modified from ARM-PCR. TCRdb reprocessing: public reads trimmed at Q25 with fastp, clones called with MiXCR, in-frame beta chains kept. Each record represents a unique CDR3 protein, reported with the most common genes and DNA among its rows. Present in this sample are roughly 70,000 distinct CDR3 sequences, approximately 73% of which were seen just once. Jointly, the top ten make up 28% of the sample. RNA was isolated from bulk, unsorted tissue, and RNA quality was assessed with a NanoDrop ND-1000 and an Agilent 2100. Source material: lung tumor tissue. These receptors came from a man in his 60s with non-small cell lung cancer.

This sequence joins TRBV29-1 and TRBJ2-1, with unresolved D. CDR3 length: 14 residues. Trimming removed 5 bases from V and 0 bases from J, with 11 bases in between. Germline V gives CDR1 SQVTM, CDR2 ANQGSEA. As DNA, the CDR3 is TGCAGCGTTCCCCGGTTGGGCTCCTACAATGAGCAGTTCTTC. Translation: CSVPRLGSYNEQFF.

A word on this clonotype: One end of the junction does not line up with germline, which may come from a read error. The chain combines TRBV20-1 with TRBJ1-2, with a tentative D call TRBD1 (5 bases). Germline assignment: CDR1 DFQATT and CDR2 SNEGSKA (reference sequence). This CDR3 is built from 14 residues. CDR3 nucleotide sequence: TGCAGTGCTAGAGGGGGGACGGACACCTATAGCTATACATTC. Encoded protein: CSARGGTDTYSYTF.

About this clonotype itself: A read error is possible here, since a much larger clone lies one base away. The CDR3 is CVSSLRGSGSTDTQYF. CDR3 in DNA: TGTGTCAGCAGTTTACGGGGTAGCGGGAGTACCGATACGCAGTATTTT. The chain joins TRBV28 to TRBJ2-3; TRBD2 aligns across 9 bases. The germline CDR1 and CDR2 sequences are MDHEN and SYDVKM. The length of the CDR3 is 16 residues.

To note about this clonotype: A read error may account for a junction end that differs from germline. In nucleotides, the CDR3 is TGCAGTTCTAGAGGACCGGGACTAGAACGAGGGAACGAGCAGTTCTTC. Translated: CSSRGPGLERGNEQFF. This chain uses TRBV20-1 with TRBJ2-1; 8 bases are shared with TRBD2. The CDR3 spans 16 residues. Germline V CDR1 and CDR2: DFQATT, SNEGSKA (reference sequence).

This clonotype was counted between two and nine times. This may be a read error, as it is one base from a much larger clone. The chain couples TRBV5-1 to TRBJ2-3, with D uncertain. V lost 0 bases and J lost 6, with 11 bases in between. CDR1 SGHRS and CDR2 YFSETQ come from the germline V gene. The CDR3 is 14 residues long. The CDR3 loop reads CASSLELARDTQYF. Written as DNA, the CDR3 is TGCGCCAGCAGCTTGGAGTTAGCAAGGGATACGCAGTATTTT.

About this clonotype itself: A read error is possible here, since a much larger clone lies one base away. The chain has TRBV14 and TRBJ2-3; unclear D gene. Per the germline V gene, CDR1 is SGHDN and CDR2 is FVKESK. The CDR3 loop spans 13 amino acids. V lost 10 bases, J lost 6 bases, and 17 bases lay in between. The CDR3 coding sequence is TGTGCCAACGCTCACTCCGGCATGGATACGCAGTATTTT. Encoded protein: CANAHSGMDTQYF.

V and J are TRBV6-2 or TRBV6-3 and TRBJ1-5; D remains unclear. TRBJ2-3 matches the DNA end more closely, so the J call is doubtful. This CDR3 has 15 amino acids. Germline CDR1 reads MNHEY; CDR2 reads SVGEGT. DNA for the CDR3: TGTGCCAGCAGTCTCTCTGGACGTTCCAAACAGCCCCAGTATTTT. Protein: CASSLSGRSKQPQYF.

The V call is TRBV5-1, the J call TRBJ2-5; no firm D call. The germline V and J ends were trimmed by 4 bases and 5 bases, with 15 bases remaining between them. The length of the CDR3 is 14 residues. CDR1 and CDR2 (germline): SGHRS, YFSETQ. CDR3 amino acids: CASSTRQGQETQYF. The CDR3 DNA sequence: TGCGCCAGCAGCACCCGACAAGGCCAGGAGACCCAGTACTTC.

As for this clonotype: One end of the junction does not line up with germline, which may come from a read error. The chain has TRBV20-1 and TRBJ2-5; D is undetermined. From germline, CDR1 is DFQATT and CDR2 SNEGSKA (reference sequence). CDR3 length: 14 residues. The CDR3 sequence is CSDRPALGQENQYF. Written as DNA, the CDR3 is TGCAGTGACCGACCGGCCCTTGGCCAAGAGAACCAGTACTTC.

On this clonotype itself: This is likely a read error, given that the CDR3 carries no conserved phenylalanine or tryptophan at its end. The V and J genes are TRBV29-1 and TRBJ2-7; 12 nucleotides agree with TRBD2. CDR1 and CDR2 from the germline V gene are SQVTM and ANQGSEA. The J segment lost 7 bases and the V segment lost 2 bases, leaving 15 bases of the junction unmatched. This CDR3 is 17 amino acids long. The CDR3 nucleotides are TGCAGCGTTGAACGGGGGGGGAGCGGACTAGCGGGAAGTGAGCAGTACTTA. Its translation: CSVERGGSGLAGSEQYL.

This clonotype was seen a single time. Because the CDR3 is missing its conserved closing phenylalanine or tryptophan, this is likely a read error. The genes are TRBV6-1 and TRBJ2-5, with 7 nucleotides matching TRBD2. The V gene's germline CDR1 is MNHNS and CDR2 SASEGT. The CDR3 spans 14 residues. With V trimmed by 5 bases and J by 5 bases, 8 bases remained unmatched. The CDR3 region is CASSSGRAVETQYL. DNA for the CDR3: TGTGCCAGCAGTAGTGGGAGGGCCGTGGAGACCCAGTACTTA.

This clonotype was picked up one time. At one end the junction does not follow the germline gene, possibly because of a read error. This sequence joins TRBV10-2 and TRBJ2-2; 7 bases align to TRBD1. The CDR3 is made up of 14 amino acids. CDR1 is WSHSY, CDR2 SAAADI, per germline. The DNA of the CDR3 is TGCGCCAGCAGGGACAGGACTTTGCCCGAGGAGCTATTTTTT. Translation gives CASRDRTLPEELFF.

Points on this clonotype: A junction boundary mismatches the germline segment, possibly from a read error. The chain is built from TRBV11-1 and TRBJ2-1; 7 bases are a match to TRBD2. The germline gives CDR1 SGHAT, CDR2 FQDESV (reference sequence). This CDR3 is built from 15 residues. This chain's CDR3 is CASSLGLVSDNEQLF. In nucleotides, the CDR3 is TGTGCTAGCAGCCTAGGACTAGTTAGTGACAATGAGCAGTTGTTC.

The table lists this clonotype with a few counts. A much larger clone differs from this one at a single base, so this may be a read error. The CDR3 nucleotides are TGCAGTGCTAAGCCGGGACTAGCGGAAAGAGATACGCAGTATTTT. Translated, it gives CSAKPGLAERDTQYF. The V call is TRBV20-1, the J call TRBJ2-3; 11 positions match TRBD2. V lost 4 bases, J lost 5 bases, and 8 bases stayed unmatched. This CDR3 region has 15 residues. CDR1 is DFQATT and CDR2 is SNEGSKA in the germline V gene (reference sequence).

About this clonotype: A much larger clone sits a single nucleotide away, making a read error possible. The chain employs TRBV6-1 and TRBJ1-2; D call uncertain. The CDR3 is made up of 13 amino acids. Germline assignment: CDR1 MNHNS and CDR2 SASEGT. CDR3 DNA: TGTACCAGCGAAATTACCTTCTTCTATGGCTACACCTTC. Its protein product is CTSEITFFYGYTF.

The chain employs TRBV20-1 and TRBJ1-2, with a possible D match to TRBD1 (5 bases). V was pared by 5 bases and J by 11 bases, with 21 bases between. Germline V CDR1 and CDR2: DFQATT, SNEGSKA (reference sequence). This CDR3 is 13 amino acids long. CDR3 sequence: CSARIVGGSCYTF. As DNA, the CDR3 is TGCAGTGCTCGTATAGTTGGGGGAAGCTGTTACACCTTC.

The rearrangement uses TRBV19 and TRBJ1-1; TRBD1 might be the D (6 bases). V lost 7 bases to trimming and J lost 0 bases, with 12 bases between them. The CDR3 runs 14 residues. Germline values: CDR1 LNHDA, CDR2 SQIVND (reference sequence). CDR3 in amino acids: CASTPGTMNTEAFF. The CDR3 coding sequence is TGTGCCAGTACCCCTGGGACAATGAACACTGAAGCTTTCTTT.

V and J are TRBV20-1 and TRBJ2-3, with D possibly matching TRBD2 (5 bases). CDR1 and CDR2 (germline): DFQATT, SNEGSKA (reference sequence). The CDR3 is 16 residues long. The V end lost 6 bases, the J end lost 3 bases, and 22 bases lay between the germline ends. The CDR3 nucleotides are TGCAGTGCCTCGGTGATACAAGCGGAAAGGACAGATACGCAGTATTTT. Encoded protein: CSASVIQAERTDTQYF.

About this clonotype: This may arise from a read error, as a much more abundant clone is one base away. The chain uses TRBV11-2 and TRBJ1-5, with a weak D call TRBD1 (6 bases). CDR1 is SGHAT, CDR2 FQNNGV, per germline. The CDR3 runs to 14 residues. CDR3 bases: TGTGCCAGCAGCTTACAGGGGTTTAGACAGCCCCGGCATTTT. Protein sequence: CASSLQGFRQPRHF.

The chain is built from TRBV6-5 and TRBJ1-6; a possible D gene is TRBD1 (5 bases). The V gene lost 6 bases and the J gene lost 7 bases, with 16 bases spanning the gap. This CDR3 region has 15 residues. CDR1 and CDR2 (germline): MNHEY, SVGAGI. The CDR3 loop is CASRPPGRLNSPLHF. CDR3 in DNA: TGTGCCAGCAGGCCCCCGGGACGGCTAAATTCACCCCTCCACTTT.

Comment on this clonotype: The germline gene is not matched at one end of the junction; a read error may be the cause. V gene TRBV29-1 combines with J gene TRBJ2-1; D ambiguous. This CDR3 comprises 14 residues. In germline, CDR1 is SQVTM, CDR2 ANQGSEA. CDR3 DNA sequence: TGCAGCGTCGGTAAAACTTCCTCCTACAATGAGCGGTTCTTC. This gives the protein CSVGKTSSYNERFF.

Only a few counts were recorded for this clonotype. The chain has TRBV5-1 and TRBJ2-7; D is perhaps TRBD1 or TRBD2 (5 bases each). The CDR3 consists of 14 residues. From germline, CDR1 is SGHRS and CDR2 YFSETQ. V was shortened by 3 bases and J by 2 bases, with 12 bases between the two germline ends. CDR3 in DNA: TGCGCCAGCAGCTGGGGCGTGGGAGCCTACGAGCAGTACTTC. Translation gives CASSWGVGAYEQYF.

Comment on this clonotype: A read error may account for a junction end that differs from germline. The chain employs TRBV20-1 and TRBJ2-1; no firm D call. Germline CDR1 reads DFQATT; CDR2 reads SNEGSKA (reference sequence). The CDR3 covers 13 residues. The CDR3 reads CSASLFIRHEQLF. The CDR3 DNA is TGCAGTGCTAGTTTATTCATTCGGCACGAGCAGCTCTTC.

About this clonotype: A read error may account for a junction end that differs from germline. The V gene is TRBV11-3, the J gene TRBJ2-3; a weak D match, TRBD2 (6 bases). This CDR3 spans 16 amino acids. The V gene's germline CDR1 is SGHNT and CDR2 YENEEA. DNA for the CDR3: TGTGCCAGCTGCCTTGGAGTAGCGGATAGCATAGATACGCAGTATTTT. Its translation: CASCLGVADSIDTQYF.

The chain carries TRBV14 and TRBJ2-5, with 14 bases aligning to TRBD2. CDR3 length: 16 amino acids. The germline CDR1 and CDR2 sequences are SGHDN and FVKESK. This CDR3 reads CNNSRWTSGRQETQYF. In DNA form, the CDR3 reads TGTAATAACAGCCGCTGGACTAGCGGGAGGCAAGAGACCCAGTACTTC. The variable domain in full, with the rest retrieved from reference TRBV14 and TRBJ2-5, is EAGVTQFPSHSVIEKGQTVTLRCDPISGHDNLYWYRRVMGKEIKFLLHFVKESKQDESGMPNNRFLAERTGGTYSTLKVQPAELEDSGVYFCNNSRWTSGRQETQYFGPGTRLLVL.

The chain has TRBV20-1 and TRBJ2-1; 11 nucleotides line up with TRBD2. The V and J ends lost 5 bases and 8 bases, in that order; junction bases with no gene match: 14. Germline CDR1 reads DFQATT; CDR2 reads SNEGSKA (reference sequence). CDR3 length: 16 amino acids. The DNA for the CDR3 is TGCAGTGCTCCGGGACTAGCGGCCCTGAGCTCGGATGAGCAGTTCTTC. This translates into CSAPGLAALSSDEQFF.

This chain joins TRBV29-1 and TRBJ1-5; no definite D call. Between the trimmed V and J ends, which lost 7 bases and 5 bases, there was a span of 12 bases. This CDR3 comprises 12 residues. Germline V gives CDR1 SQVTM, CDR2 ANQGSEA. In nucleotides, the CDR3 is TGCAGCGCTGAGGCAGAGTATCAGCCCCAGCATTTT. Translated, it gives CSAEAEYQPQHF.

The chain carries TRBV5-1 and TRBJ1-4; D remains unclear. Between the trimmed V and J ends, which lost 4 bases and 0 bases, there was a span of 16 bases. The CDR3 consists of 17 residues. From germline, CDR1 is SGHRS and CDR2 YFSETQ. CDR3 loop: CASSPGFLTSTNEKLFF. CDR3 DNA sequence: TGCGCCAGCAGCCCTGGCTTTTTGACCTCAACTAATGAAAAACTGTTTTTT.

This clonotype has only a few counts. The CDR3 sequence is CSAKHRTGEYEQYF. CDR3 sequence (DNA): TGCAGTGCTAAGCACCGAACAGGGGAATACGAGCAGTACTTC. The gene calls are TRBV20-1 and TRBJ2-7; 7 bases are a match to TRBD1. Looked up from germline, CDR1 is DFQATT and CDR2 is SNEGSKA (reference sequence). The V segment lost 4 bases and the J segment 4 bases; nucleotides outside the gene matches: 10. The CDR3 runs 14 residues.

Turning to this clonotype: In this CDR3 the conserved last residue, phenylalanine or tryptophan, is missing, so a read error is likely. The V call is TRBV6-5, the J call TRBJ2-7; TRBD2 agrees at 7 bases. Germline CDR1 and CDR2: MNHEY and SVGAGI. CDR3 length: 15 residues. CDR3: CSSSYSRRETVEQYL. The CDR3, as DNA: TGTTCCAGCAGTTACTCGAGGCGGGAGACGGTAGAGCAGTACCTC.

This clonotype was found a few times. Germline and junction disagree at one end, which may indicate a read error. The chain combines TRBV29-1 with TRBJ2-5; D might be TRBD2 (5 bases). The CDR3 extends over 15 amino acids. CDR1 and CDR2 (germline): SQVTM, ANQGSEA. CDR3 amino acids: CSVDGHLARQETQYF. The CDR3 bases are TGCAGCGTTGATGGGCATCTAGCTAGACAAGAGACCCAGTACTTT.